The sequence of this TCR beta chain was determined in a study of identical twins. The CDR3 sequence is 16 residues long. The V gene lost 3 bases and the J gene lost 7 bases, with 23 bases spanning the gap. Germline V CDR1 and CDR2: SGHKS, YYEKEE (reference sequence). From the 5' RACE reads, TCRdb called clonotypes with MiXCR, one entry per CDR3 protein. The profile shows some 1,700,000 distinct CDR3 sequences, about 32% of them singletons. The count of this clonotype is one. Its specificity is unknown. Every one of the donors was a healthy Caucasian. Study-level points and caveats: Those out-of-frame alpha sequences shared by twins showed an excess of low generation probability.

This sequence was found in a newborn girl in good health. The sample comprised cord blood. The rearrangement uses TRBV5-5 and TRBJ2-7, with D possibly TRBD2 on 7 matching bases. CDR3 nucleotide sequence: TGTGCCAGCAGCTCGATCGGGGGGCGCTCCTACAATGAGCAGTACTTC. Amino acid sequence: CASSSIGGRSYNEQYF.